The 9 T cell receptor beta chains listed next were all sequenced from one sample in a study of CD8 T cells in Susac syndrome. RNA, at about 0.5 to 1 ug, was reverse transcribed with random hexamers. TCRdb reanalysed the immunoSEQ multiplex PCR reads using MiXCR and keeps one entry per CDR3 protein. This sample has under 150,000 distinct CDR3 sequences; nearly 97% occur once, and the top ten carry roughly 0.08%. The specimen was CD4+ T cells from PBMCs. These receptors were collected from a human donor with Susac syndrome.

This chain links TRBV29-1 with TRBJ2-1; D gene uncertain. Trimming removed 7 bases at V and 8 bases at J, with 15 bases between. Germline V gene data show CDR1 as SQVTM and CDR2 as ANQGSEA. The CDR3 totals 12 residues. CDR3 sequence: CSGRQTWDEQFF. Here the CDR3 DNA reads TGCAGCGGCAGACAAACGTGGGATGAGCAGTTCTTC.

The rearrangement joins TRBV21-1 to TRBJ2-5; the D call in the table, TRBD1, was not verified against the DNA. TRBV21-1 is a pseudogene segment. The CDR3 contains 15 residues. CDR3 DNA sequence: TGTGCCAGCAGCAAACCTAGACAGGAAAGAGAGACCCAGTACTTC. Protein sequence: CASSKPRQERETQYF.

The rearrangement joins TRBV29-1 to TRBJ2-2, with D possibly being TRBD1 or TRBD2 (5 bases each). With 4 bases removed from V and 1 base from J, the gap between germline ends came to 10 bases. The V gene's germline CDR1 is SQVTM and CDR2 ANQGSEA. This CDR3 comprises 14 residues. The CDR3 sequence is CSVAGRVNTGELFF. The CDR3 DNA follows: TGCAGCGTTGCGGGGCGGGTGAACACCGGGGAGCTGTTTTTT.

The rearrangement joins TRBV14 to TRBJ2-7, with D maybe TRBD1 (5 bases). Between the trimmed V and J ends, which lost 4 bases and 2 bases, there was a span of 15 bases. This CDR3 is built from 15 residues. The germline CDR1 and CDR2 sequences are SGHDN and FVKESK. CDR3 loop: CASSPIGQGTYEQYF. The CDR3 DNA follows: TGTGCCAGCAGCCCGATAGGGCAGGGAACCTACGAGCAGTACTTC.

The chain recombines TRBV6-2 or TRBV6-3 with TRBJ2-2, with D hard to call. The germline V gene has CDR1 MNHEY and CDR2 SVGEGT. The CDR3 covers 12 residues. Between the trimmed V and J ends, which lost 7 bases and 6 bases, there was a span of 9 bases. CDR3 DNA: TGTGCCAGCACTTCAGGTGCCGGGGAGCTGTTTTTT. Protein sequence: CASTSGAGELFF.

This chain joins TRBV12-3 or TRBV12-4 and TRBJ2-5, with 7 nucleotides matching TRBD1. The CDR3 length is 19 residues. After removal of 3 bases from V and 0 bases from J, the junction contained 16 bases not matched to a gene. The CDR3 loop reads CASSFNSFWGTDNQETQYF. Here the CDR3 DNA reads TGTGCCAGCAGTTTTAATAGCTTCTGGGGGACAGATAACCAAGAGACCCAGTACTTC.

The chain joins TRBV12-3 or TRBV12-4 to TRBJ2-7; possible D gene TRBD2, 5 bases. CDR3 length: 14 amino acids. Trimming pared 0 bases from V and 3 bases from J, leaving 9 bases between. This chain's CDR3 is CASSLARAGYEQYF. The CDR3 coding sequence is TGTGCCAGCAGTTTAGCGCGGGCAGGCTACGAGCAGTACTTC.

This clonotype was seen just once. The J gene is TRBJ2-6, the V gene TRBV5-1; D possibly corresponds to TRBD2 (6 bases). CDR3 length: 18 residues. V was cut by 4 bases and J by 0 bases, with 17 bases left in between. Germline loops: CDR1 SGHRS, CDR2 YFSETQ. CDR3 sequence reads: CASSGNPGGVSGANVLTF. CDR3 DNA: TGCGCCAGCAGCGGAAACCCGGGCGGGGTCTCTGGGGCCAACGTCCTGACTTTC. Based on the CDR3 plus reference TRBV5-1 and TRBJ2-6, the full variable domain is KAGVTQTPRYLIKTRGQQVTLSCSPISGHRSVSWYQQTPGQGLQFLFEYFSETQRNKGNFPGRFSGRQFSNSRSEMNVSTLELGDSALYLCASSGNPGGVSGANVLTFGAGSRLTVL.

The chain combines TRBV18 with TRBJ1-1; D gene uncertain. The CDR3 is made up of 13 amino acids. The germline CDR1 and CDR2 sequences are KGHSH and LQKENI. With 3 bases removed from V and 6 bases from J, the gap between germline ends came to 11 bases. The CDR3 region has the DNA TGTGCCAGCTCACCGGACTTTGACGCTGAAGCTTTCTTT. Amino acids: CASSPDFDAEAFF.